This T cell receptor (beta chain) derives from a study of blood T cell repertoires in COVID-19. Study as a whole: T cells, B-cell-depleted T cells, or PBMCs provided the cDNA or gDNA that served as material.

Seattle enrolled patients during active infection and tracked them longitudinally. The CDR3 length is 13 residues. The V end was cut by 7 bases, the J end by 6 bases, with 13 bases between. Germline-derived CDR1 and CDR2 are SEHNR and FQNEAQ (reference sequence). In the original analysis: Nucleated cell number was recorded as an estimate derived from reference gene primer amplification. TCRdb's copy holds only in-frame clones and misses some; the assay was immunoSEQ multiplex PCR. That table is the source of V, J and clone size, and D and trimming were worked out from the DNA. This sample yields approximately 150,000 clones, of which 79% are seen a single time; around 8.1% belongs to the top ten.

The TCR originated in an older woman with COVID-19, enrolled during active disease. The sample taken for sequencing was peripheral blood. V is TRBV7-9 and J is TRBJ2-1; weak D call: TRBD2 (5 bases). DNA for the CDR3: TGTGCCAGCAACCGGGATATGATCAATGAGCAGTTCTTC. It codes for CASNRDMINEQFF.